This T cell receptor beta chain was captured by sequencing in a study of shared clonotypes between healthy human individuals. Study-wide background: The plates for each donor numbered three CD4 naive, three CD4 memory, two CD8 naive and one CD8 memory.

Notes on this clone: The sample has other DNA sequences that encode this CDR3 too.

The deep-level immunoSEQ assay was used. Only in-frame clones appear in the TCRdb table, and some are missing; sequencing was by immunoSEQ multiplex PCR. The sample has approximately 2,000,000 clones; 85% to 95% are singletons. V gave up 5 bases and J gave up 5 bases, with 4 bases separating them. Germline loops: CDR1 SGHNT, CDR2 YENEEA. The CDR3 totals 11 residues. Sequencing was performed on naive CD4+ T cells from PBMCs. The subset is: CD45RA+ positively selected. This chain connects TRBV11-3 to TRBJ2-1; D is unresolved. This receptor was obtained from a man aged 18 to 29 in good health. Some clones in this sample may be carry-over from other donors' samples. CDR3 protein: CASSSDNEQFF. In DNA, the CDR3 is TGTGCCAGCAGCAGCGACAATGAGCAGTTCTTC. The whole variable domain, remainder taken from reference TRBV11-3 and TRBJ2-1, is EAGVVQSPRYKIIEKKQPVAFWCNPISGHNTLYWYLQNLGQGPELLIRYENEEAVDDSQLPKDRFSAERLKGVDSTLKIQPAELGDSAVYLCASSSDNEQFFGPGTRLTVL.